The 10 T cell receptor beta chains in this list originate from one sample, sequenced in a study of shared clonotypes between healthy human individuals. Repertoires were generated with immunoSEQ multiplex PCR, while TCRdb's copy carries only in-frame clones and drops some. The sample has more than 400,000 clones; around 73% are singletons. Sequencing used PBMCs. Receptors originate from a woman in her forties in good health. Some clones in this sample may be carry-over from other donors' samples.

In its sample, this clone was seen a few times. V is TRBV28 and J is TRBJ1-1, with D maybe TRBD1 (5 bases). The V end was cut by 6 bases, the J end by 1 base, with 15 bases between. Germline CDR1 and CDR2: MDHEN and SYDVKM. The CDR3 loop spans 15 amino acids. The CDR3 protein is CASSLMGGENTEAFF. The CDR3 DNA is TGTGCCAGCAGCCTCATGGGGGGGGAGAACACTGAAGCTTTCTTT.

The V and J genes are TRBV11-3 and TRBJ2-1; 11 bases agree with TRBD2. The V gene end was trimmed by 5 bases and the J gene end by 6 bases; junction bases not matched to a gene: 3. The V gene's germline CDR1 is SGHNT and CDR2 YENEEA. The CDR3 covers 14 residues. The CDR3 here is CASSGTSGTNEQFF. The CDR3, as DNA: TGTGCCAGCAGCGGGACTAGCGGAACCAATGAGCAGTTCTTC.

The chain recombines TRBV4-3 with TRBJ2-7, with D perhaps matching TRBD2 (5 bases). Trimming stripped 4 bases from V and 0 bases from J, with 10 bases between. CDR1 is LGHNA and CDR2 is YSLEER in the germline V gene. The CDR3 is made up of 14 amino acids. The CDR3 nucleotides are TGCGCCAGCAGCCCCCAAGCGGCCTCCTACGAGCAGTACTTC. Its translation is CASSPQAASYEQYF.

The gene calls are TRBV4-1 and TRBJ2-1; 9 positions match TRBD2. The V gene's germline CDR1 is MGHRA and CDR2 YSYEKL. The CDR3 sequence is 14 residues long. J lost 8 bases, V lost 0 bases, and 2 bases had no gene match. The CDR3 sequence is CASSQDSGSDEQFF. CDR3 DNA: TGCGCCAGCAGCCAAGATAGCGGGAGCGATGAGCAGTTCTTC.

This rearrangement joins TRBV5-6 to TRBJ2-7; D assignment may be TRBD1 or TRBD2 (5 bases each). The V and J ends lost 6 bases and 3 bases respectively, with 19 bases between them. Germline V lookup: CDR1 SGHDT, CDR2 YYEEEE. The CDR3 is made up of 15 amino acids. The DNA for the CDR3 is TGTGCCAGCACCCTCGGTCCGGGGCTGAGCTACGAGCAGTACTTC. It encodes CASTLGPGLSYEQYF.

V and J are TRBV30 and TRBJ2-1, with D possibly matching TRBD1 (6 bases). The germline V and J ends were trimmed by 0 bases and 8 bases, with 8 bases remaining between them. Germline loops: CDR1 GTSNPN, CDR2 SVGIG (reference sequence). The CDR3 length is 12 residues. The CDR3 loop reads CAWSVQGHEQFF. DNA of the CDR3: TGTGCCTGGAGTGTACAGGGACATGAGCAGTTCTTC.

The chain carries TRBV5-4 and TRBJ2-7; TRBD2 matches 9 bases. The CDR3 is made up of 15 amino acids. Germline trimming cut 0 bases from V and 7 bases from J; bases unmatched to any gene: 8. Germline V lookup: CDR1 SGHNT, CDR2 YYREEE (reference sequence). The CDR3 sequence: CASSLAGTSLVEQYF. The CDR3 DNA reads TGTGCCAGCAGCTTGGCCGGGACTAGCCTGGTAGAGCAGTACTTC.

The chain links TRBV5-1 to TRBJ2-1, with 9 bases aligning to TRBD2. Germline V gene sequence: CDR1 SGHRS, CDR2 YFSETQ. CDR3 length: 16 residues. Losses at the gene ends were 0 bases for V and 8 bases for J; bases not matched to a gene: 9. Here the CDR3 DNA reads TGCGCCAGCAGCTTGGATTCGCGGGAGGGCCTAGATGAGCAGTTCTTC. Translation gives CASSLDSREGLDEQFF.

The V call is TRBV27, the J call TRBJ1-1; a weak D match, TRBD1 (5 bases). CDR1 MNHEY and CDR2 SMNVEV come from the germline V gene (reference sequence). The CDR3 is 13 residues long. V lost 4 bases to trimming and J lost 4 bases, with 10 bases between them. CDR3 sequence reads: CASSSRGSTEAFF. As DNA, the CDR3 is TGTGCCAGCAGTTCCCGGGGGAGCACTGAAGCTTTCTTT.

The chain links TRBV30 to TRBJ2-1; TRBD1 matches at 8 bases. Germline assignment: CDR1 GTSNPN and CDR2 SVGIG (reference sequence). This CDR3 has 14 amino acids. With 7 bases clipped from V and 0 bases from J, the junction kept 5 bases outside the gene matches. As DNA, the CDR3 is TGTGCCTCCTCAGGGGGCTCCTCCTACAATGAGCAGTTCTTC. It codes for CASSGGSSYNEQFF.